Presented here are 19 T cell receptor beta chains from one specimen sequenced in a study of T cells after yellow fever vaccination (dated by TCRdb to between 2018 and 2021). The library was built by means of 5' RACE. Instrument used: Illumina HiSeq 2500. TCRdb's own reprocessing of the public reads used fastp at Q25 and MiXCR and kept productive beta chains. Entries that share a CDR3 protein sequence are merged under the most common genes and DNA. For this sample the table gives 500,000 to 650,000 distinct CDR3 sequences, of which 17% were detected only once. The ten largest clones represent about 18% of the sample. The sample's treatment or condition label, decoded: live attenuated yellow fever vaccine strain. Here the sequenced sample was PBMCs, taken about 5 days after the first yellow fever vaccination. These receptors were taken from a man between 18 and 29 years old who received the YFV17D yellow fever vaccine.

This clonotype was found a few times. This chain links TRBV12-3 or TRBV12-4 with TRBJ1-2; D gene ambiguous. V was cut by 5 bases and J by 5 bases, with 15 bases left in between. This CDR3 comprises 14 residues. The CDR3 loop reads CASSGRAARYGYTF. CDR3 nucleotides: TGTGCCAGCAGTGGCCGGGCAGCTCGGTATGGCTACACCTTC.

This clonotype was observed many times. The chain uses TRBV29-1 and TRBJ1-5, with 10 bases fitting TRBD1. CDR1 and CDR2 from the germline V gene are SQVTM and ANQGSEA. V shed 5 bases and J 5 bases; nucleotides not matched to a gene: 6. The CDR3 is made up of 14 amino acids. This chain's CDR3 is CSVTGTGVDQPQHF. The DNA for the CDR3 is TGCAGCGTTACCGGGACAGGGGTCGATCAGCCCCAGCATTTT.

The rearrangement joins TRBV7-4 to TRBJ1-3; D gene uncertain. Trimming cost V 5 bases and J 2 bases, with 7 bases left between them. The CDR3 totals 13 residues. The germline V gene has CDR1 SGHVT and CDR2 SQSDAQ. Here the CDR3 reads CASSQPAGNTIYF. As DNA, the CDR3 is TGTGCCAGCAGCCAGCCAGCTGGAAACACCATATATTTT.

The chain links TRBV12-3 or TRBV12-4 to TRBJ1-2, with D unclear. Trimming left V 6 bases short and J 7 bases short, with 12 bases between. The CDR3 is 12 amino acids. In DNA form, the CDR3 reads TGTGCCAGCAGCCACTCCCTCGGTGGCTACACCTTC. The encoded protein is CASSHSLGGYTF.

The chain joins TRBV3-1 to TRBJ1-1, with D possibly matching TRBD1 (6 bases). CDR1 and CDR2 (germline): LGHDT, YNNKEL (reference sequence). The germline V and J ends were trimmed by 4 bases and 5 bases, with 17 bases remaining between them. CDR3 size: 15 residues. The CDR3 bases are TGTGCCAGCAGCCCAGTACTCAGGGGAGGAACTGAAGCTTTCTTT. It encodes CASSPVLRGGTEAFF.

This clonotype came up a few times. The gene calls are TRBV7-9 and TRBJ2-1, with 11 bases lining up with TRBD1. CDR3 size: 16 residues. Germline V gene sequence: CDR1 SEHNR, CDR2 FQNEAQ (reference sequence). J gave up 5 bases and V 3 bases, and 6 bases lay outside the gene matches. The DNA of the CDR3 is TGTGCCAGCAGCTTGCGGACAGGGGGCCTTGACAATGAGCAGTTCTTC. It specifies CASSLRTGGLDNEQFF.

This chain connects TRBV9 to TRBJ1-2; TRBD1 matches at 8 bases. Germline V CDR1 and CDR2: SGDLS, YYNGEE. V lost 4 bases to trimming and J lost 5 bases; unmatched junction nucleotides: 7. The CDR3 contains 14 residues. The CDR3 spells CASSSSDREYGYTF. Here the CDR3 DNA reads TGTGCCAGCAGCTCCTCGGACAGGGAATATGGCTACACCTTC.

This chain joins TRBV6-5 and TRBJ2-2, with 12 bases fitting TRBD1. V trimming: 3 bases; J trimming: 7 bases; junction bases outside the gene matches: 9. The CDR3 extends over 17 amino acids. The germline gives CDR1 MNHEY, CDR2 SVGAGI. The CDR3 DNA is TGTGCCAGCAGTTATGCCGGGACAGGGGGCTTCGGCGGGGAGCTGTTTTTT. This codes for CASSYAGTGGFGGELFF.

This clonotype showed up just a few times. V and J are TRBV6-6 and TRBJ2-3; D is perhaps TRBD1 or TRBD2 (5 bases each). Per germline, CDR1 MNHNY and CDR2 SVGAGI (reference sequence). The CDR3 consists of 12 residues. Trimming left V 4 bases short and J 6 bases short, with 8 bases between. The CDR3 reads CASSSWGDTQYF. The CDR3 nucleotides read TGTGCCAGCAGTTCTTGGGGGGATACGCAGTATTTT.

This clonotype was seen only a few times. This sequence joins TRBV7-8 and TRBJ2-3, with TRBD1 matching 8 bases. The germline gives CDR1 SGHVS, CDR2 FQNEAQ. The CDR3 is made up of 13 amino acids. V lost 5 bases to trimming and J lost 4 bases; unmatched junction nucleotides: 2. In DNA form, the CDR3 reads TGTGCCAGCAGCACAGGGGGTCCAGATACGCAGTATTTT. Translating it yields CASSTGGPDTQYF.

This clonotype was found many times. The chain links TRBV7-2 to TRBJ2-3; 11 nucleotides match TRBD2. Germline V gives CDR1 SGHTA, CDR2 FQGNSA. The CDR3 runs to 16 residues. V lost 5 bases, J lost 0 bases, and 4 bases stayed unmatched. CDR3 amino acids: CASSRRLAGSTDTQYF. CDR3 sequence (DNA): TGTGCCAGCAGCCGCAGACTAGCGGGGAGCACAGATACGCAGTATTTT.

The chain carries TRBV5-1 and TRBJ2-3; D is perhaps TRBD1 (5 bases). CDR1 is SGHRS, CDR2 YFSETQ, per germline. This CDR3 contains 14 residues. Trimming left V 4 bases short and J 6 bases short, with 15 bases between. The CDR3 DNA reads as TGCGCCAGCAGCAGTGGGGCCTTCAGGGATACGCAGTATTTT. This codes for CASSSGAFRDTQYF.

The CDR3 DNA reads TGCGCCAGCAGCCCACCGGGACCCGGGGAGACCCAGTACTTC. This encodes CASSPPGPGETQYF. The chain has TRBV5-1 and TRBJ2-5, with D possibly called TRBD1 or TRBD2 (5 bases each). The CDR3 has 14 amino acids. V shed 4 bases and J shed 5 bases, with 15 bases lying between them. The germline V gene encodes CDR1 SGHRS and CDR2 YFSETQ.

This clonotype was counted only a few times. For the CDR3, the DNA is TGTGCCAGCAGTTTATACCCAGGAGCTAACTATGGCTACACCTTC. Protein: CASSLYPGANYGYTF. This chain links TRBV12-3 or TRBV12-4 with TRBJ1-2; D call uncertain. V lost 2 bases and J 0 bases, leaving 10 bases between the germline ends. The CDR3 contains 15 residues.

The genes are TRBV15 and TRBJ2-5, with D tentatively TRBD1 (5 bases). The ends were cut back, 0 bases at V and 5 bases at J, with 13 bases in the middle. Per germline, CDR1 LNHNV and CDR2 YYDKDF (reference sequence). The CDR3 contains 15 residues. CDR3 sequence (DNA): TGTGCCACCAGCAGAGATGTAGGGGCGCGGGAGACCCAGTACTTC. Protein product: CATSRDVGARETQYF.

The chain employs TRBV23-1 and TRBJ1-1, with D tentatively TRBD1 (5 bases). TRBV23-1 falls under the ORF class, with uncertain function. CDR3 size: 17 residues. Trimming took 1 base from V and 3 from J, leaving 18 bases between them. The CDR3 sequence is CASSQCGAAEWDTEAFF. In DNA, the CDR3 is TGCGCCAGCAGTCAATGCGGGGCCGCAGAATGGGACACTGAAGCTTTCTTT.

This clonotype was detected a few times. V and J are TRBV19 and TRBJ2-3; 8 bases fit TRBD1. J gave up 4 bases and V 3 bases, and 3 bases lay outside the gene matches. Germline V gives CDR1 LNHDA, CDR2 SQIVND (reference sequence). The CDR3 is 14 residues long. The CDR3 DNA reads as TGTGCCAGTAGTATCAGGGGGCTTGCAGATACGCAGTATTTT. It encodes CASSIRGLADTQYF. The full variable domain, with the rest looked up from reference TRBV19 and TRBJ2-3, is DGGITQSPKYLFRKEGQNVTLSCEQNLNHDAMYWYRQDPGQGLRLIYYSQIVNDFQKGDIAEGYSVSREKKESFPLTVTSAQKNPTAFYLCASSIRGLADTQYFGPGTRLTVL.

This clonotype was counted only a few times. The rearrangement joins TRBV7-6 to TRBJ2-1, with 13 bases aligning to TRBD2. CDR1 and CDR2 from the germline V gene are SGHVS and FNYEAQ. There are 16 residues in the CDR3. Trimming at V came to 2 bases and at J to 7 bases, leaving 5 bases not matched to a gene. The CDR3 DNA is TGTGCCAGCAGCTTAATGGGGACTAGCGGGGCGAATGAGCAGTTCTTC. Amino acid sequence: CASSLMGTSGANEQFF.

This clonotype was recorded a few times. This rearrangement joins TRBV4-1 to TRBJ1-1; D is perhaps TRBD1 (5 bases). The CDR3 sequence is 12 residues long. Between the trimmed V and J ends, which lost 4 bases and 8 bases, there was a span of 11 bases. CDR1 is MGHRA and CDR2 is YSYEKL in the germline V gene. Here the CDR3 reads CASSPIGEEAFF. The CDR3 bases are TGCGCCAGCAGCCCCATAGGGGAAGAAGCTTTCTTT.